The 19 T cell receptor beta chains given below trace back to one sample, sequenced in a study of Ad26.COV2.S vaccination and SARS-CoV-2 variants. As to treatment: about 20 received Ad26.COV2.S at low or high dose, single or two shots; roughly five received placebo; per-sample allocation not given. Collection of samples fell on day 63 after the first vaccine or placebo injection. The method was immunoSEQ multiplex PCR; TCRdb's version includes in-frame clones alone and lacks a portion of them. The table has hundreds of thousands of clones, 85% to 90% seen once. The material was peripheral blood, obtained in a trial of Ad26.COV2.S vaccine versus placebo. These receptors were taken from a person aged 18-60 years who received the Ad26.COV2.S COVID-19 vaccine or a placebo.

The chain combines TRBV28 with TRBJ1-2; no clear D. CDR1 and CDR2 (germline): MDHEN, SYDVKM. The CDR3 length is 14 residues. The ends were cut back, 3 bases at V and 5 bases at J, with 13 bases in the middle. This chain's CDR3 is CASSLVPPFYGYTF. The CDR3 DNA is TGTGCCAGCAGTTTGGTTCCTCCCTTTTATGGCTACACCTTC.

The genes are TRBV11-3 and TRBJ2-3; D gene uncertain. CDR1 and CDR2 from the germline V gene are SGHNT and YENEEA. The CDR3 is 14 residues long. The V and J ends lost 1 base and 4 bases respectively, with 9 bases between them. The CDR3, as DNA: TGTGCCAGCAGCTTAGGACTCTCCTCAGATACGCAGTATTTT. This gives the protein CASSLGLSSDTQYF.

The V call is TRBV3-1 (or the pseudogene TRBV3-2), the J call TRBJ2-1; TRBD2 agrees at 10 bases. The CDR3 has 17 amino acids. Per the germline V gene, CDR1 is LGHDT and CDR2 is YNNKEL (reference sequence). After removal of 0 bases from V and 3 bases from J, the junction contained 5 bases not matched to a gene. CDR3 nucleotide sequence: TGTGCCAGCAGCCAAGACCGCAGCGGGAGGGTCTACAATGAGCAGTTCTTC. It specifies CASSQDRSGRVYNEQFF.

The V and J genes are TRBV5-6 and TRBJ2-1, with 11 bases that match TRBD2. The trim removed 3 bases at V and 12 bases at J, leaving 11 bases unmatched. Germline V lookup: CDR1 SGHDT, CDR2 YYEEEE. The CDR3 spans 15 residues. The CDR3 coding sequence is TGTGCCAGCAGCTGGGGACTAGCGGAGGGGGCTGGGCAGTTCTTC. Translation: CASSWGLAEGAGQFF.

The chain has TRBV6-2 or TRBV6-3 and TRBJ2-7, with D possibly matching TRBD2 (6 bases). This CDR3 has 13 residues. Germline V lookup: CDR1 MNHEY, CDR2 SVGEGT. V lost 6 bases and J lost 4, with 13 bases in between. The CDR3 bases are TGTGCCAGCAGCCTGGGACTTGAGTACGAGCAGTACGTC. It yields the protein CASSLGLEYEQYV.

The chain employs TRBV6-6 and TRBJ2-7; 13 bases align to TRBD2. Trimming at V came to 6 bases and at J to 6 bases, leaving 5 bases not matched to a gene. This CDR3 has 14 residues. Germline V gives CDR1 MNHNY, CDR2 SVGAGI (reference sequence). The CDR3 protein is CASRTSGGAREQYF. In DNA, the CDR3 is TGTGCCAGCAGAACTAGCGGGGGGGCCCGCGAGCAGTACTTC.

This clone has just a few counts. The rearrangement uses TRBV29-1 and TRBJ1-2; D is perhaps TRBD1 (6 bases). CDR1 and CDR2 (germline): SQVTM, ANQGSEA. The CDR3 is made up of 14 amino acids. Between the trimmed V and J ends, which lost 5 bases and 5 bases, there was a span of 18 bases. The CDR3 DNA sequence: TGCAGCGTTCCACAGGGTCCTAGGTGGTATGGCTACACCTTC. It yields the protein CSVPQGPRWYGYTF. Filled out from reference TRBV29-1 and TRBJ1-2, the complete variable domain reads SAVISQKPSRDICQRGTSLTIQCQVDSQVTMMFWYRQQPGQSLTLIATANQGSEATYESGFVIDKFPISRPNLTFSTLTVSNMSPEDSSIYLCSVPQGPRWYGYTFGSGTRLTVV.

This chain joins TRBV6-2 or TRBV6-3 and TRBJ2-6; 8 nucleotides align to TRBD2. This CDR3 spans 17 amino acids. The trim removed 7 bases at V and 0 bases at J, leaving 8 bases unmatched. Germline CDR1 and CDR2: MNHEY and SVGEGT. This CDR3 is CASIPGGTLSGANVLTF. In DNA, the CDR3 is TGTGCCAGCATCCCGGGGGGGACACTCTCTGGGGCCAACGTCCTGACTTTC.

In regard to this clone: The identical CDR3 is also encoded by other nucleotide sequences in the sample. This chain links TRBV5-1 with TRBJ2-5, with D possibly TRBD2 on 6 matching bases. The CDR3 length is 13 residues. Deletions cut 0 bases from V and 4 bases from J, with 7 bases between. Germline CDR1 is SGHRS and CDR2 is YFSETQ. The chain's CDR3 is CASSLGRGETQYF. CDR3 nucleotides: TGCGCCAGCAGCTTGGGGCGGGGAGAGACCCAGTACTTC.

This chain links TRBV27 with TRBJ1-1, with D possibly being TRBD1 (5 bases). CDR1 is MNHEY, CDR2 SMNVEV, per germline (reference sequence). The length of the CDR3 is 14 residues. V lost 3 bases to trimming and J lost 5 bases, with 13 bases between them. The CDR3 nucleotides are TGTGCCAGCAGTTTCGGCTCAGGGAAGACTGAAGCTTTCTTT. Amino acids: CASSFGSGKTEAFF.

This chain joins TRBV5-6 and TRBJ1-1; no firm D call. V lost 7 bases to trimming and J lost 3 bases, with 4 bases between them. Germline CDR1 SGHDT, CDR2 YYEEEE. The CDR3 loop spans 10 amino acids. In nucleotides, the CDR3 is TGTGCCAGCCAAGACACTGAAGCTTTCTTT. Translated, it gives CASQDTEAFF.

In DNA, the CDR3 is TGTGCCAGCAGCTTAGACCGCGATCAGCCCCAGCATTTT. This translates into CASSLDRDQPQHF. The genes are TRBV6-5 and TRBJ1-5; no definite D call. The germline CDR1 and CDR2 sequences are MNHEY and SVGAGI. The length of the CDR3 is 13 residues. The V and J ends lost 6 bases and 5 bases respectively, with 11 bases between them.

DNA of the CDR3: TGTGCCAGCAGTTACCCTGCGGCTAGCGGTGGTTACAGCTCCTACAATGAGCAGTTCTTC. It yields the protein CASSYPAASGGYSSYNEQFF. The chain combines TRBV6-2 or TRBV6-3 with TRBJ2-1, with 7 bases lining up with TRBD2. The germline CDR1 and CDR2 sequences are MNHEY and SVGEGT. V lost 2 bases to trimming and J lost 0 bases; unmatched junction nucleotides: 16. The CDR3 is made up of 20 amino acids.

The chain is built from TRBV7-9 and TRBJ2-5; 8 nucleotides agree with TRBD1. CDR3 length equals 13 residues. Trimming took 4 bases from V and 5 from J; bases not matched to a gene: 3. Germline loops: CDR1 SEHNR, CDR2 FQNEAQ (reference sequence). CDR3 region: CASSSRQGETQYF. The CDR3 bases are TGTGCCAGCAGCTCACGACAGGGGGAGACCCAGTACTTC.

This clone was counted between two and nine times. This specimen includes other DNA sequences encoding the same CDR3. The chain uses TRBV7-9 and TRBJ2-5; 8 positions match TRBD1. In germline, CDR1 is SEHNR, CDR2 FQNEAQ (reference sequence). Germline trimming cut 1 base from V and 2 bases from J; bases unmatched to any gene: 0. The CDR3 has 14 amino acids. The CDR3 loop reads CASSLGTGQETQYF. The CDR3 DNA reads as TGTGCCAGCAGCTTAGGGACAGGGCAAGAGACCCAGTACTTC.

This chain uses TRBV11-3 with TRBJ2-1, with 7 bases matching TRBD2. CDR1 is SGHNT, CDR2 YENEEA, per germline. With V trimmed by 2 bases and J by 4 bases, 5 bases remained unmatched. The CDR3 is 15 residues long. The CDR3 DNA is TGTGCCAGCAGCTTACGAGCGGGACCTTACAATGAGCAGTTCTTC. This translates into CASSLRAGPYNEQFF.

This sequence joins TRBV9 and TRBJ2-3; D is perhaps TRBD1 or TRBD2 (5 bases each). Germline values: CDR1 SGDLS, CDR2 YYNGEE. This CDR3 contains 15 residues. V lost 0 bases, J lost 7 bases, and 15 bases lay in between. CDR3 region: CASSVEPTWGNTQYF. In DNA form, the CDR3 reads TGTGCCAGCAGCGTAGAGCCGACCTGGGGGAATACGCAGTATTTT.

V gene TRBV18 combines with J gene TRBJ1-6; no clear D. The CDR3 covers 14 residues. Germline V gene sequence: CDR1 KGHSH, CDR2 LQKENI. V lost 0 bases to trimming and J lost 7 bases, with 7 bases between them. The CDR3 DNA reads as TGTGCCAGCTCACCACCAGGGTGGAATTCACCCCTCCACTTT. As protein: CASSPPGWNSPLHF.

The chain uses TRBV14 and TRBJ1-6, with 9 nucleotides matching TRBD1. The V gene's germline CDR1 is SGHDN and CDR2 FVKESK. Trimming took 4 bases from V and 10 from J; bases not matched to a gene: 11. The CDR3 sequence is 16 residues long. CDR3 protein: CASSPSETGGKSPLHF. The CDR3 nucleotides read TGTGCCAGCAGCCCCAGTGAAACAGGGGGCAAGTCACCCCTCCACTTT.